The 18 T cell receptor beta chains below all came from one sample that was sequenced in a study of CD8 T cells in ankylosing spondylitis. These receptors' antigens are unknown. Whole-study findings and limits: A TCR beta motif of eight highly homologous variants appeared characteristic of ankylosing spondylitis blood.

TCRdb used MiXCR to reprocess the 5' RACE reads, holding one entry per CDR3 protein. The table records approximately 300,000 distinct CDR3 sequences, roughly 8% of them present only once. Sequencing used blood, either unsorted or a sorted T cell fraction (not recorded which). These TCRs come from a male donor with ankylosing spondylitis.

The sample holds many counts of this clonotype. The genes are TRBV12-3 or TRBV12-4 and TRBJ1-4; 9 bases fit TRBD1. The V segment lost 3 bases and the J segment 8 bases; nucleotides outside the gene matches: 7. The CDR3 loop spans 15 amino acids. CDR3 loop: CASSFLQGAREKLFF. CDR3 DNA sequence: TGTGCCAGCAGTTTCTTACAGGGGGCCCGAGAAAAACTGTTTTTT.

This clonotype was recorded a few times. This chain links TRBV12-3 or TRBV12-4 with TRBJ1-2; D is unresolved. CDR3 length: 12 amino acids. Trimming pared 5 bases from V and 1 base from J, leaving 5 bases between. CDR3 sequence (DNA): TGTGCCAGCAGTCCTCATAACTATGGCTACACCTTC. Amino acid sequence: CASSPHNYGYTF.

CDR3 DNA sequence: TGCAGCGTGAGCAGGGGGCGAGGAGATACGCAGTATTTT. It yields the protein CSVSRGRGDTQYF. This chain links TRBV29-1 with TRBJ2-3; TRBD1 agrees at 8 bases. The CDR3 is made up of 13 amino acids. Germline CDR1 is SQVTM and CDR2 is ANQGSEA. V dropped 6 bases and J dropped 5; count of bases not matched to a gene: 7.

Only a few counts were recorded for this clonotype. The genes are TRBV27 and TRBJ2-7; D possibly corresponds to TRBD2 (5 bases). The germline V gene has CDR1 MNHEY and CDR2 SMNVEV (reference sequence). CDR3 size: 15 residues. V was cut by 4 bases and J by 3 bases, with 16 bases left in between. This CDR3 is CASSSKTGEFYEQYF. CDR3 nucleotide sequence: TGTGCCAGCAGTTCAAAAACCGGGGAGTTCTACGAGCAGTACTTC.

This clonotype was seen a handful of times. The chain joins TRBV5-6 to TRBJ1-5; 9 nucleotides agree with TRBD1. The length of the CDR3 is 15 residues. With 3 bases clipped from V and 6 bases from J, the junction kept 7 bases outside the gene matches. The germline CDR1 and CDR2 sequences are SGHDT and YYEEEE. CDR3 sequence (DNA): TGTGCCAGCAGCTACCGGGACAGGGCTTTTCAGCCCCAGCATTTT. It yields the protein CASSYRDRAFQPQHF.

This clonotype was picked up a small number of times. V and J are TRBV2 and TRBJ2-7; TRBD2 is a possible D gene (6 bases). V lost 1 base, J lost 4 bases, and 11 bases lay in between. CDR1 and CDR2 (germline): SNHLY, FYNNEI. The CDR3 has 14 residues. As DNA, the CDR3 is TGTGCCAGCAGTGAAGGGGCGGGGTATTACGAGCAGTACTTC. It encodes CASSEGAGYYEQYF.

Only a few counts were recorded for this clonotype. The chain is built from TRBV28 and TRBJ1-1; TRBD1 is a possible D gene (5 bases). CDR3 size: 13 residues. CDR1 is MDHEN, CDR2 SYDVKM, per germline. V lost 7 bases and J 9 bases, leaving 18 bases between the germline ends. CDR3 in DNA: TGTGCCAGCAACGTACATATCGGACAAAAAGCTTTCTTT. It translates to CASNVHIGQKAFF. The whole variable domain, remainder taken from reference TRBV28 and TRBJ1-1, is DVKVTQSSRYLVKRTGEKVFLECVQDMDHENMFWYRQDPGLGLRLIYFSYDVKMKEKGDIPEGYSVSREKKERFSLILESASTNQTSMYLCASNVHIGQKAFFGQGTRLTVV.

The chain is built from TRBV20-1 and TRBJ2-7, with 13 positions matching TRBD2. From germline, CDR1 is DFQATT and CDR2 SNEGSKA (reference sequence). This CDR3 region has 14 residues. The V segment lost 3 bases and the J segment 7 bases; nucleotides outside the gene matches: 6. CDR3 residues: CSASPGLAGWEQYF. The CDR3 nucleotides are TGCAGTGCTAGCCCGGGACTAGCGGGGTGGGAGCAGTACTTC.

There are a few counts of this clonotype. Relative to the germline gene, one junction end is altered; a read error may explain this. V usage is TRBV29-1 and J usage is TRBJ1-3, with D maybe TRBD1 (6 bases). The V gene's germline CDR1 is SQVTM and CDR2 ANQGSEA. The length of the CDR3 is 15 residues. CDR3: CSVEGDTFSGNTIYF. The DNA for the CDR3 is TGCAGCGTCGAAGGGGACACCTTCTCTGGAAACACCATATATTTT.

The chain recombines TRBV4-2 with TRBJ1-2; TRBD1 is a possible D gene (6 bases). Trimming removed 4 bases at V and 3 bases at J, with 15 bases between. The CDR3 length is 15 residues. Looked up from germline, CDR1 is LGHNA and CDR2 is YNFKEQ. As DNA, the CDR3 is TGTGCCAGCAGCCTGCTTGTGGGGGGCGACTATGGCTACACCTTC. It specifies CASSLLVGGDYGYTF.

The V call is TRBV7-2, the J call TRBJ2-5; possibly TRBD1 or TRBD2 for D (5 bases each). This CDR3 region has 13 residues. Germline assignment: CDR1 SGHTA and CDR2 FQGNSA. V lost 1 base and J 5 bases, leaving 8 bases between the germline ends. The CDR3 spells CASSLVWGETQYF. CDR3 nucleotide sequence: TGTGCCAGCAGCTTAGTGTGGGGGGAGACCCAGTACTTC.

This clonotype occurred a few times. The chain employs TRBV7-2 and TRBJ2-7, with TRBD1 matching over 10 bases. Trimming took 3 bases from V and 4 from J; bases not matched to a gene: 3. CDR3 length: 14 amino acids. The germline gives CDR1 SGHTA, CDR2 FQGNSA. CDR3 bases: TGTGCCAGCAGCTTCGACAGGGGGCAATACGAGCAGTACTTC. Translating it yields CASSFDRGQYEQYF.

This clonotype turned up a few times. The CDR3 region has the DNA TGTGCCAGCAGCCTTGGAACTAGCGGCCTCTCCTACGAGCAGTACTTC. It codes for CASSLGTSGLSYEQYF. The chain has TRBV6-1 and TRBJ2-7, with 8 bases matching TRBD2. The germline V gene has CDR1 MNHNS and CDR2 SASEGT. V shed 6 bases, J shed 0 bases, and the junction held 10 bases outside the gene matches. This CDR3 contains 16 residues.

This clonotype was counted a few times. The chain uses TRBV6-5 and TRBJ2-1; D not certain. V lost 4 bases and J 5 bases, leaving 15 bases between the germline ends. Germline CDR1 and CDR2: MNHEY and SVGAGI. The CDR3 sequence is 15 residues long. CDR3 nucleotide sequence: TGTGCCAGCAGTTCGGCAGGCACTTTCAACAATGAGCAGTTCTTC. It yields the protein CASSSAGTFNNEQFF.

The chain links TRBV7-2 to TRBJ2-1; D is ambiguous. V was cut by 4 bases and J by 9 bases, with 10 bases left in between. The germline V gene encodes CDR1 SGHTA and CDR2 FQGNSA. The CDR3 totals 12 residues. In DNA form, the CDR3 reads TGTGCCAGCAGCTCGCCGCCCAGTGAGCAGTTCTTC. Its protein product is CASSSPPSEQFF.

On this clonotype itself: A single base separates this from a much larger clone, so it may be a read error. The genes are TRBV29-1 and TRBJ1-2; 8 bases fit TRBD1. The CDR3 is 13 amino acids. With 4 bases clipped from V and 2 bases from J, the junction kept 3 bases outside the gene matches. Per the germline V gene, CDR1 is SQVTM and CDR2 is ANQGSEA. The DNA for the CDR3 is TGCAGCGTTGGATGGACAGGGAACTATGGCTACACCTTC. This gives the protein CSVGWTGNYGYTF.

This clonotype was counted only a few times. The CDR3 DNA sequence: TGTGCCAGCAGTGAAGCCGGACAGGGGAGGGGCACAGATACGCAGTATTTT. It codes for CASSEAGQGRGTDTQYF. The chain uses TRBV2 and TRBJ2-3; 9 bases are shared with TRBD1. Germline V gene lookup returns CDR1 SNHLY and CDR2 FYNNEI. V shed 0 bases, J shed 1 base, and the junction held 5 bases outside the gene matches. The length of the CDR3 is 17 residues. The full variable domain, in which reference TRBV2 and TRBJ2-3 provide the parts outside the CDR3, is EPEVTQTPSHQVTQMGQEVILRCVPISNHLYFYWYRQILGQKVEFLVSFYNNEISEKSEIFDDQFSVERPDGSNFTLKIRSTKLEDSAMYFCASSEAGQGRGTDTQYFGPGTRLTVL.

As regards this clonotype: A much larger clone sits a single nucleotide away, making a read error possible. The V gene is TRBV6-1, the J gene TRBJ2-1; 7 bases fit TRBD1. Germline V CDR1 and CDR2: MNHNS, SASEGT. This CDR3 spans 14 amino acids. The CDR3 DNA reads TGTGCCAGCAGTGGGACAGGAGATTACAATGTGCAGTTCTTC. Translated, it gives CASSGTGDYNVQFF.